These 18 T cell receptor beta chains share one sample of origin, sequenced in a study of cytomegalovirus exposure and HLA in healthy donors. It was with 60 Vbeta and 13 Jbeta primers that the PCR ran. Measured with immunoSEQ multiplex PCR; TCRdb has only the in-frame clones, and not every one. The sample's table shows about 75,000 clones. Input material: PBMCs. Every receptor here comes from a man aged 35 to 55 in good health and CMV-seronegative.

The CDR3 DNA reads TGTGCCTGGACTCAGGGAATTGGCACTGAAGCTTTCTTT. Amino acids: CAWTQGIGTEAFF. The chain carries TRBV30 and TRBJ1-1, with a tentative D call TRBD1 (5 bases). This CDR3 comprises 13 residues. Germline CDR1 reads GTSNPN; CDR2 reads SVGIG (reference sequence). V was clipped by 4 bases and J by 4 bases, with 13 bases between them.

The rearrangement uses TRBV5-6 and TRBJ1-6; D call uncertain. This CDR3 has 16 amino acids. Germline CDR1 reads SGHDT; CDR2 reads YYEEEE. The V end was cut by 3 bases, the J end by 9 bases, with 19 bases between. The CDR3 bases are TGTGCCAGCAGCTCAATCCAAGAAGAAGAGGCTTCACCCCTCCACTTT. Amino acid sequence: CASSSIQEEEASPLHF.

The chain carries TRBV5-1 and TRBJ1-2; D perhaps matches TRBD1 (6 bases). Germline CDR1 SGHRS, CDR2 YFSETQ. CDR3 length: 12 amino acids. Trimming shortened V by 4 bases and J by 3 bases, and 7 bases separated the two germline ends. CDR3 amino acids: CASSAGDYGYTF. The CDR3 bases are TGCGCCAGCAGCGCAGGGGACTATGGCTACACCTTC.

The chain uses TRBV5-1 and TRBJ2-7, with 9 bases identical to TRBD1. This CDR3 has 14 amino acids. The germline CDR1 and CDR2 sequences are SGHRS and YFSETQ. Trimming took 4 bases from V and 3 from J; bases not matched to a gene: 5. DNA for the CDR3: TGCGCCAGCAGCGTAAGACAGGGGGACTACGAGCAGTACTTC. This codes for CASSVRQGDYEQYF.

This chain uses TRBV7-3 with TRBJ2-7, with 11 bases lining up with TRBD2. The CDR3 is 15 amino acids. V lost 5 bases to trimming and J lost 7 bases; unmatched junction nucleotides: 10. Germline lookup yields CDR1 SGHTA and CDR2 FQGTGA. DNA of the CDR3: TGTGCCAGCAGCCCTAGCGGGGGGATTCCTAAGGAGCAGTACTTC. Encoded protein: CASSPSGGIPKEQYF.

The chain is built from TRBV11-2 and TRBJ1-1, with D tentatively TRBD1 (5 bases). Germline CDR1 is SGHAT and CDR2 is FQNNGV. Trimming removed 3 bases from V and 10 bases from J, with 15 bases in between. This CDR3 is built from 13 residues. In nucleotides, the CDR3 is TGTGCCAGCAGCTTCCTTCCTGAAGGGGTAGCTTTCTTT. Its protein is CASSFLPEGVAFF.

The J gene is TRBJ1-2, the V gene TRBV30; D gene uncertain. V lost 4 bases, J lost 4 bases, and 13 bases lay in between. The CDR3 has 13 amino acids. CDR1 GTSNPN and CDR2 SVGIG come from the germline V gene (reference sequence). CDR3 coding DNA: TGTGCCTGGACCTGGGAGGCGGGCTATGGCTACACCTTC. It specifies CAWTWEAGYGYTF.

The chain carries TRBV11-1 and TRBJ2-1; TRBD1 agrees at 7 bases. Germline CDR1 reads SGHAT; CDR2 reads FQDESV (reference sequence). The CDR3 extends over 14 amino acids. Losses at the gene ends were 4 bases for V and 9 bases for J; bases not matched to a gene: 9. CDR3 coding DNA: TGTGCCAGCAGCTCCGCCCCGACAGGGTTTGAGCAGTTCTTC. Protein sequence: CASSSAPTGFEQFF. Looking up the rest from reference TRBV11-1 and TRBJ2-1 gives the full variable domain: EAEVAQSPRYKITEKSQAVAFWCDPISGHATLYWYRQILGQGPELLVQFQDESVVDDSQLPKDRFSAERLKGVDSTLKIQPAELGDSAMYLCASSSAPTGFEQFFGPGTRLTVL.

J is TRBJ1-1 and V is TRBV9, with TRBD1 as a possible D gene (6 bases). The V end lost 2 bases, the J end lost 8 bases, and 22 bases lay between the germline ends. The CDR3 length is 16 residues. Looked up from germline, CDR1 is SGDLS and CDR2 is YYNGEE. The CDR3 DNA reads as TGTGCCAGCAGCGTCGCACACAGGGAATCCCTCTCAGAAGCTTTCTTT. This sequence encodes CASSVAHRESLSEAFF.

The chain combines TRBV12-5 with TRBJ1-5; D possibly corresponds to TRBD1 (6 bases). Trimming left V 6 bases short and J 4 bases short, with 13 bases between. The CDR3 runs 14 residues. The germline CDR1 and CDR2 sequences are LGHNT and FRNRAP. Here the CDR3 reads CASGRGAANQPQHF. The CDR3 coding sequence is TGTGCTAGTGGCCGGGGGGCAGCTAATCAGCCCCAGCATTTT.

For the CDR3, the DNA is TGTGCCAGCAGCTTAGCGGCCGGGGAGACTGAAGCTTTCTTT. It yields the protein CASSLAAGETEAFF. The chain carries TRBV7-6 and TRBJ1-1; D gene uncertain. The CDR3 is 14 residues long. Germline CDR1 SGHVS, CDR2 FNYEAQ. The V and J ends lost 0 bases and 5 bases respectively, with 10 bases between them.

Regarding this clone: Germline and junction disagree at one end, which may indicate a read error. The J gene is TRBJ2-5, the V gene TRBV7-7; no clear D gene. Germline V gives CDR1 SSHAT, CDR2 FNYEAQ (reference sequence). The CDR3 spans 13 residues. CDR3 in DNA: TGTGCTAGCAGCTTAGATCTGCGGGAGACCCAGTACTTC. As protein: CASSLDLRETQYF.

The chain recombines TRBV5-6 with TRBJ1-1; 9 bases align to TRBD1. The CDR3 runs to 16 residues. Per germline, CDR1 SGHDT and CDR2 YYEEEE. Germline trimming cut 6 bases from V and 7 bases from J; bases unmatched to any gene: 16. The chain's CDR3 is CASIPPSGQGVNEAFF. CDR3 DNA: TGTGCCAGCATTCCTCCCTCGGGACAGGGAGTTAATGAAGCTTTCTTT.

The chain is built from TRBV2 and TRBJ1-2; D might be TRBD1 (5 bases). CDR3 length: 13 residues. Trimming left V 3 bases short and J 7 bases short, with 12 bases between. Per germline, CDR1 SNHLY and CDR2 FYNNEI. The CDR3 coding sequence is TGTGCCAGCAGTGAGGCGGGGCCGGGTGGCTACACCTTC. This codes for CASSEAGPGGYTF.

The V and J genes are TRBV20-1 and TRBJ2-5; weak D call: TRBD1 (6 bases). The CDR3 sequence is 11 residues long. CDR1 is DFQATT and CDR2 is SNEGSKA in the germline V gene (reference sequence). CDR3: CISKQGQTQYF. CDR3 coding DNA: TGCATTTCTAAACAGGGTCAGACCCAGTACTTC.

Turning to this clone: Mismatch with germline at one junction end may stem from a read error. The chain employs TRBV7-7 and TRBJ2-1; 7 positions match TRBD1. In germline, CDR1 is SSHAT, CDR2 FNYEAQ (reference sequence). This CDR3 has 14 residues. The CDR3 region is CASSPSPTGEGKFF. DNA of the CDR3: TGTGCTAGCAGCCCTTCCCCAACAGGGGAAGGTAAGTTCTTC.

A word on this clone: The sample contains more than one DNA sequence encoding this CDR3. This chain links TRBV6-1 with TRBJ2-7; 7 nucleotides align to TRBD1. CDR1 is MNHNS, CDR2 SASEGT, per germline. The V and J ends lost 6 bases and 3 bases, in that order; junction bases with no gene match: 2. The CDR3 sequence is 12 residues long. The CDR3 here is CASRTGSYEQYF. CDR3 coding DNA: TGTGCCAGCAGGACAGGGAGCTACGAGCAGTACTTC.

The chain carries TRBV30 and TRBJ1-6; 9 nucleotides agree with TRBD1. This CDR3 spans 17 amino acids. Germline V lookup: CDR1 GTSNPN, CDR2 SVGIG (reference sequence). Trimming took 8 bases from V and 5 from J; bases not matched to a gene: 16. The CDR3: CARGPGQGFSNNSPLHF. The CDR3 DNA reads TGTGCCAGAGGCCCGGGACAGGGCTTTTCCAATAATTCACCCCTCCACTTT. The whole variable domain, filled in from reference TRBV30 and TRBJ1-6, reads SQTIHQWPATLVQPVGSPLSLECTVEGTSNPNLYWYRQAAGRGLQLLFYSVGIGQISSEVPQNLSASRPQDRQFILSSKKLLLSDSGFYLCARGPGQGFSNNSPLHFGNGTRLTVT.